This is a list of T cell receptor beta chains from one sample in a study of Ad26.COV2.S vaccination and SARS-CoV-2 variants. Sequenced by immunoSEQ multiplex PCR; TCRdb stores in-frame clones only, minus some. The sample lists approximately 97,000 clones; around 82% were seen once. The source material was peripheral blood, sampled after recovery from COVID-19. The source of these receptors is a human donor who had recovered from COVID-19. Both conserved end residues are part of each CDR3. D genes are given only for firm matches. Rows may omit the clone size; those that give it use once, few, many or a size class.

>TRBJ2-5|.|.|TRBV12-3/TRBV12-4
CASSLTGETQYF
TGTGCCAGCAGTTTAACGGGGGAGACCCAGTACTTC
>TRBJ1-2|TRBD1|once|TRBV5-5
CASSASSDRAYGYTF
TGTGCCAGCAGCGCGAGTTCCGACAGGGCCTATGGCTACACCTTC
>TRBJ1-2|TRBD1|many|TRBV5-6
CASQTGVVGGYTF
TGTGCCAGTCAAACAGGGGTCGTGGGTGGCTACACCTTC
>TRBJ1-5|TRBD1|.|TRBV5-1
CASSFTTGNNQPQHF
TGCGCCAGCAGCTTCACGACAGGGAACAATCAGCCCCAGCATTTT
>TRBJ1-1|.|.|TRBV12-5
CASGPGTSGGEAFF
TGTGCTAGTGGGCCCGGGACATCGGGTGGTGAAGCTTTCTTT
>TRBJ1-1|.|.|TRBV5-4
CASSLEGWGAFF
TGTGCCAGCAGCTTGGAAGGGTGGGGAGCTTTCTTT
>TRBJ1-4|TRBD1|.|TRBV5-1
CASSSQGVNEKLFF
TGCGCCAGCAGCTCGCAGGGGGTTAATGAAAAACTGTTTTTT
>TRBJ2-2|TRBD1|.|TRBV7-3
CASSALQGPTGELFF
TGTGCCAGCAGCGCACTACAGGGGCCCACCGGGGAGCTGTTTTTT
>TRBJ2-3|.|once|TRBV30
CAWSVWARDTQYF
TGTGCCTGGAGTGTATGGGCGCGAGATACGCAGTATTTT
>TRBJ1-2|.|.|TRBV21-1
CASSKGVTGDGDGYTF
TGTGCCAGCAGCAAAGGCGTCACAGGGGATGGGGATGGCTACACCTTC
>TRBJ2-5|.|.|TRBV7-6
CASSLGTEETQYF
TGTGCCAGCAGCCTAGGGACCGAAGAGACCCAGTACTTC